A selection of T cell receptor beta chains follows, all from one sample in a study of blood T cells in healthy people across ages. Using its own MiXCR run on the 5' RACE reads, TCRdb lists one record per CDR3 protein. The table shows about 940,000 distinct CDR3 sequences, with about 48% occurring only once. The sample consisted of blood. The receptor set was obtained from a young man in good health. CDR3s include the opening cysteine and the closing phenylalanine or tryptophan. A D gene is named only where the DNA matches it firmly. Clone size is given for some rows only: seen once, a few or many times, or a class if the clone is expanded.

CDR3 length | clone size | D gene | J gene | V gene | CDR3 protein | CDR3 DNA
14 | few | . | TRBJ1-1 | TRBV6-1 | CASSEAGSNTEAFF | TGTGCCAGCAGTGAAGCAGGGTCGAACACTGAAGCTTTCTTT
15 | . | TRBD1 | TRBJ2-2 | TRBV7-2 | CASSLEGARTGELFF | TGTGCCAGCAGCTTAGAGGGGGCGCGGACCGGGGAGCTGTTTTTT
17 | few | . | TRBJ1-1 | TRBV29-1 | CSVEGSGRTLMNTEAFF | TGCAGCGTTGAAGGTTCAGGGAGGACCTTAATGAACACTGAAGCTTTCTTT
15 | . | TRBD1 | TRBJ2-7 | TRBV5-1 | CASSPARDRVHEQYF | TGCGCCAGCAGCCCCGCTCGAGACAGGGTCCACGAGCAGTACTTC
17 | . | TRBD2 | TRBJ2-3 | TRBV24-1 | CATSDHGTSSGWDTQYF | TGTGCCACCAGTGACCACGGGACTAGCAGTGGGTGGGATACGCAGTATTTT
19 | . | TRBD2 | TRBJ2-3 | TRBV7-2 | CASSLAWSRLAGVEDTQYF | TGTGCCAGCAGCTTAGCGTGGTCACGACTAGCGGGGGTTGAAGATACGCAGTATTTT
15 | . | TRBD2 | TRBJ2-1 | TRBV7-2 | CASKGGRGLYNEQFF | TGTGCCAGCAAGGGTGGACGGGGACTATACAATGAGCAGTTCTTC
15 | . | TRBD2 | TRBJ2-5 | TRBV28 | CASSKTSGLQETQYF | TGTGCCAGCAGCAAAACTAGCGGTTTACAAGAGACCCAGTACTTC
16 | . | TRBD2 | TRBJ2-5 | TRBV7-2 | CASSSLAGAIQETQYF | TGTGCCAGCAGCTCCCTAGCGGGGGCCATCCAAGAGACCCAGTACTTC
17 | few | . | TRBJ2-5 | TRBV6-2/TRBV6-3 | CASSYLTPLLQQETQYF | TGTGCCAGCAGTTACCTCACACCCCTTTTGCAACAAGAGACCCAGTACTTC
11 | . | . | TRBJ2-1 | TRBV20-1 | CSAPRANEQFF | TGCAGTGCCCCCAGGGCGAATGAGCAGTTCTTC
11 | . | . | TRBJ1-3 | TRBV30 | CAWSVGNTIYF | TGTGCCTGGAGTGTTGGAAACACCATATATTTT
14 | once | . | TRBJ2-5 | TRBV7-9 | CASSARQDQETQYF | TGTGCCAGCAGCGCGAGACAGGACCAAGAGACCCAGTACTTC
12 | few | . | TRBJ2-7 | TRBV3-1 | CASSRQYYEQYF | TGTGCCAGCAGCCGACAATACTACGAGCAGTACTTC